These T cell receptor beta chains were read from a single sample in a study of T cells in Graves' hyperthyroidism and ophthalmopathy. In TCRdb, the multiplex PCR reads were re-called with MiXCR into one record per CDR3 protein. Altogether approximately 600,000 distinct CDR3 sequences are present, around 21% being singletons, with the ten largest covering roughly 30%. Sequences were obtained from blood. Every receptor here comes from a man aged 30 to 45 with Graves' ophthalmopathy. Each CDR3 is given with its conserved first and last residue. Each record gives: clone size, J gene, V gene, D gene, CDR3 protein, CDR3 DNA. A D gene is named only where the DNA matches it firmly. A clone size is listed for some rows: how often the clone was seen (once, few, many), or a class if it is expanded.

NA | TRBJ1-6 | TRBV7-9 | NA | CASSTGTGSPLHF | TGTGCCAGCAGCACAGGGACGGGGTCACCCCTCCACTTT
few | TRBJ2-5 | TRBV2 | NA | CASSWDLETQYF | TGTGCCAGCAGTTGGGACTTAGAGACCCAGTACTTC
NA | TRBJ1-1 | TRBV5-4 | NA | CASSVGSGETNEAFF | TGTGCCAGCAGCGTTGGTTCGGGGGAAACGAATGAAGCTTTCTTT
many | TRBJ2-5 | TRBV6-1 | TRBD2 | CASSPGLAGGETQYF | TGTGCCAGCAGTCCGGGACTAGCGGGAGGCGAGACCCAGTACTTC
NA | TRBJ2-2 | TRBV19 | NA | CASSTQNTGELFF | TGTGCCAGTAGTACACAGAACACCGGGGAGCTGTTTTTT
NA | TRBJ2-1 | TRBV20-1 | TRBD1 | CSAGTGPHNEQFF | TGCAGTGCTGGGACAGGGCCCCACAATGAGCAGTTCTTC
NA | TRBJ2-7 | TRBV10-3 | NA | CAIASNAYEQYF | TGTGCCATCGCCTCGAACGCCTACGAGCAGTACTTC
NA | TRBJ2-2 | TRBV7-9 | TRBD2 | CASSFGLSGRTGELFF | TGTGCCAGCAGCTTCGGGCTAAGCGGGAGGACCGGGGAGCTGTTTTTT
many | TRBJ2-7 | TRBV2 | NA | CASRGEGVDEQYF | TGTGCCAGCAGGGGGGAAGGGGTCGACGAGCAGTACTTC
NA | TRBJ2-2 | TRBV5-4 | NA | CASTSSRGGARSGELFF | TGTGCCAGCACATCTTCCAGGGGTGGGGCGAGATCCGGGGAGCTGTTTTTT
few | TRBJ2-1 | TRBV27 | TRBD2 | CASRAGVPANEQFF | TGTGCCAGCAGGGCGGGAGTCCCCGCAAATGAGCAGTTCTTC
NA | TRBJ1-3 | TRBV9 | NA | CASSPGDVRSGNTIYF | TGTGCCAGCAGCCCCGGGGACGTCCGCTCTGGAAACACCATATATTTT
few | TRBJ1-4 | TRBV11-3 | TRBD1 | CASRTLRDRGHPNEKLFF | TGTGCCAGCAGAACCTTGAGGGACAGGGGGCACCCAAATGAAAAACTGTTTTTT
few | TRBJ1-1 | TRBV7-2 | NA | CASSLGTGWGTEAFF | TGTGCCAGCAGCTTAGGAACAGGGTGGGGGACTGAAGCTTTCTTT
few | TRBJ1-2 | TRBV9 | NA | CASSVTGTWGYGYTF | TGTGCCAGCAGCGTTACAGGGACTTGGGGATATGGCTACACCTTC
many | TRBJ2-3 | TRBV11-2 | NA | CASSLGGQPMQYF | TGTGCCAGCAGCTTAGGAGGTCAGCCAATGCAGTATTTT
few | TRBJ2-3 | TRBV6-1 | NA | CASSERLHTDTQYF | TGTGCCAGCAGTGAAAGGCTCCACACAGATACGCAGTATTTT
few | TRBJ2-1 | TRBV6-2/TRBV6-3 | NA | CASSYGRSSYNEQFF | TGTGCCAGCAGTTACGGGAGGAGCTCCTACAATGAGCAGTTCTTC
NA | TRBJ2-2 | TRBV29-1 | NA | CSVFTGELFF | TGCAGCGTTTTCACCGGGGAGCTGTTTTTT